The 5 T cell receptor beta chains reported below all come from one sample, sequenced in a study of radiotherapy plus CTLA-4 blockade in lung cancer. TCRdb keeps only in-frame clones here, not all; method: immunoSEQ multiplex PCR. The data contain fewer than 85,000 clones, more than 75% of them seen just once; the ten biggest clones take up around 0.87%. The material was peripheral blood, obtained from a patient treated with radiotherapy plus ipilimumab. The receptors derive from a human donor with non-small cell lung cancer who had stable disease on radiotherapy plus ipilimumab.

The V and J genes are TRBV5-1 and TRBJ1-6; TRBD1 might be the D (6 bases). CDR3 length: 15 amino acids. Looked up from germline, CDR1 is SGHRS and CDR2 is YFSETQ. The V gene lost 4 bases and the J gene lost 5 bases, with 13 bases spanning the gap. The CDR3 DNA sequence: TGCGCCAGCAGCCCCGGGACATTAGATAATTCACCCCTCCACTTT. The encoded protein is CASSPGTLDNSPLHF.

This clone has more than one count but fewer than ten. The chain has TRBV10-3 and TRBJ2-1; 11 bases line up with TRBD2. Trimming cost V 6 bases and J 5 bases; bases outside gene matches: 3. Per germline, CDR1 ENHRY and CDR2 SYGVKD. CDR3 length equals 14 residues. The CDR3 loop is CAISGTSGHNEQFF. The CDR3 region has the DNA TGTGCCATCAGCGGGACTAGCGGACACAATGAGCAGTTCTTC.

In nucleotides, the CDR3 is TGTGCCAGCAGCGTAGAGGCAGGGGGACTTTTCTATTATGGCTACACCTTC. It encodes CASSVEAGGLFYYGYTF. The chain combines TRBV9 with TRBJ1-2; TRBD1 matches at 7 bases. The length of the CDR3 is 17 residues. The V gene's germline CDR1 is SGDLS and CDR2 YYNGEE. The V and J ends lost 0 bases and 5 bases, in that order; junction bases with no gene match: 13. The full variable domain, completed using reference TRBV9 and TRBJ1-2, is DSGVTQTPKHLITATGQRVTLRCSPRSGDLSVYWYQQSLDQGLQFLIQYYNGEERAKGNILERFSAQQFPDLHSELNLSSLELGDSALYFCASSVEAGGLFYYGYTFGSGTRLTVV.

The DNA for the CDR3 is TGTGCCAGCAGCCGGACATCCGAGAATTCACCCCTCCACTTT. Protein sequence: CASSRTSENSPLHF. The J gene is TRBJ1-6, the V gene TRBV11-1; D possibly corresponds to TRBD1 (5 bases). The V end lost 5 bases, the J end lost 7 bases, and 12 bases lay between the germline ends. CDR1 SGHAT and CDR2 FQDESV come from the germline V gene (reference sequence). CDR3 length equals 14 residues.

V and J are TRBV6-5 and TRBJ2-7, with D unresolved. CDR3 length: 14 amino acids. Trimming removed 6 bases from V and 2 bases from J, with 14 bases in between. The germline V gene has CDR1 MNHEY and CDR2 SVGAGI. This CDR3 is CASSNSVVPYEQYF. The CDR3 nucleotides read TGTGCCAGCAGCAACTCGGTCGTTCCCTACGAGCAGTACTTC.